This T cell receptor beta chain appears in the sequencing data of a study of regulatory T cells in long-lasting Graves disease. Sample time point: newly diagnosed GD, antithyroid drugs for less than 3 months. There was RNA extracted from PBMCs, and the TCR library was made from it. Looked up from germline, CDR1 is SNHLY and CDR2 is FYNNEI. The V end was cut by 2 bases, the J end by 0 bases, with 5 bases between. The CDR3 is 14 residues long. This clonotype was picked up many times. For TCR beta, libraries came from iRepertoire HTBI primers and Arm-PCR of CDR3 regions. TCRdb ran MiXCR on the multiplex PCR reads and lists one entry per CDR3 protein. This table holds 360,000 or so distinct CDR3 sequences, 15% to 20% found once. In addition, the sample was reused for a study of T cells in Graves' hyperthyroidism and ophthalmopathy.

The TCR comes from a young woman with Graves disease. The rearrangement joins TRBV2 to TRBJ1-5; D is ambiguous. This specimen consisted of peripheral blood mononuclear cells (PBMCs), obtained at new diagnosis, from a patient treated with antithyroid drugs. CDR3 nucleotide sequence: TGTGCCAGCAGTGAAAGATATAGCAATCAGCCCCAGCATTTT. Protein sequence: CASSERYSNQPQHF.